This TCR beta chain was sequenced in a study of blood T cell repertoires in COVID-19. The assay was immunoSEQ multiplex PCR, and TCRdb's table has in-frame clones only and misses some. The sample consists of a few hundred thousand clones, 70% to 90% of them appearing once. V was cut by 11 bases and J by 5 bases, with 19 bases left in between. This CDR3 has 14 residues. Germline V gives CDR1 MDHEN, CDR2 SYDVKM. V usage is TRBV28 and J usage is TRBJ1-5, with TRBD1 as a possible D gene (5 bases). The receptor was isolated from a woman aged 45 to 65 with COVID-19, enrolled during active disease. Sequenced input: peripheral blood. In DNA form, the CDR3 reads TGTGCCTGTAGTGTGGCCCTAGGGGATCAGCCCCAGCATTTT. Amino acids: CACSVALGDQPQHF.